Listed here is a single T cell receptor (beta chain). Its antigen is not identified. This record belongs to a study of CD8+ T cells in alopecia areata. Study-level results: Lesional tissue from the scalp (especially in alopecia totalis/universalis) showed higher clonality than normal scalp.

RNA was isolated and reverse transcribed to cDNA, the sequencing template. The table came from immunoSEQ multiplex PCR; TCRdb's copy has only in-frame clones and leaves some out. Here the sample spans about 140,000 clones, 51% being singletons. Specimens obtained from alopecia areata patients comprised lesional scalp punch biopsies and peripheral blood. Researchers picked out CD4+ and CD8+ T cells from PBMCs by sorting. This CDR3 has 12 residues. V was pared by 3 bases and J by 14 bases, with 9 bases of the junction left unmatched. The V gene's germline CDR1 is ENHRY and CDR2 SYGVKD. This TCR was recovered from a human donor with alopecia areata. The sample consisted of CD4+ T cells sorted from blood, taken at week 0. V is TRBV10-3 and J is TRBJ1-2; 7 bases align to TRBD1. CDR3 amino acids: CAISDRGFYETF. The CDR3 DNA sequence: TGTGCCATCAGTGACAGGGGGTTTTATGAGACCTTC.